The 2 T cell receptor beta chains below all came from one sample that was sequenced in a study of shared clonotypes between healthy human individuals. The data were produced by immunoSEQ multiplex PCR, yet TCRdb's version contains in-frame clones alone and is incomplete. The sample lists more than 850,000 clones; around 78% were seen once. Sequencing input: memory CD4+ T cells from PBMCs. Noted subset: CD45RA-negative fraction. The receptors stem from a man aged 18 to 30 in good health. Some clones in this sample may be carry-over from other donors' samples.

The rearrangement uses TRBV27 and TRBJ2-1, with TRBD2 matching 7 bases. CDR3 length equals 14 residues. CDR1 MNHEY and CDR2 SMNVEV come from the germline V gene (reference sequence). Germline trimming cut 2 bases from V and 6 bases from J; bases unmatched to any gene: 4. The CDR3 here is CASSLVLASNEQFF. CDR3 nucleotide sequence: TGTGCCAGCAGTTTAGTACTAGCGTCCAATGAGCAGTTCTTC.

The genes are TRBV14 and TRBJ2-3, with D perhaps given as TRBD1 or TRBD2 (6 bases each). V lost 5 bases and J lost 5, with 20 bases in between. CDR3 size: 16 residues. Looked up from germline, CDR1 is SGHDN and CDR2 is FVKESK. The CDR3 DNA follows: TGTGCCAGCAGCATCGGTAGGAGGGGGTTCGGAGATACGCAGTATTTT. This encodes CASSIGRRGFGDTQYF.